This T cell receptor beta chain was found in a study of shared T cell receptors in the human thymus. Data came from immunoSEQ multiplex PCR; TCRdb stores just in-frame clones and leaves some out. The top ten clones hold about 0.0098% of a sample with some 700,000 clones, around 85% of them seen once. This CDR3 has 14 amino acids. From germline, CDR1 is SGHDT and CDR2 YYEEEE. Trimming shortened V by 1 base and J by 7 bases, and 12 bases separated the two germline ends. This sample was shared with a second study, whose subject was human thymus T cells.

The chain carries TRBV5-6 and TRBJ1-5; D is possibly TRBD1 (5 bases). Sequenced input: thymocytes. The receptor's source is a girl under two years old with a congenital heart defect. The chain's CDR3 is CASSLRQWGQPQHF. In DNA, the CDR3 is TGTGCCAGCAGCTTGAGACAGTGGGGCCAGCCCCAGCATTTT.